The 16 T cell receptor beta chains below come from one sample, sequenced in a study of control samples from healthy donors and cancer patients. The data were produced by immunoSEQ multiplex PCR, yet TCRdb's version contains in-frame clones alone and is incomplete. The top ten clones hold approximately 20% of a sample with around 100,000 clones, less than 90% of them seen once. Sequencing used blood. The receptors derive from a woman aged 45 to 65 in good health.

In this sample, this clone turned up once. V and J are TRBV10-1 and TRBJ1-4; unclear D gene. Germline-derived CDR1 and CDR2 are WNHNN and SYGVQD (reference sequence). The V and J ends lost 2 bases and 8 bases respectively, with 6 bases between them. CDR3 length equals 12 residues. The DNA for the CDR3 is TGCGCCAGCAGTGAGAAACGAGAAAAACTGTTTTTT. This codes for CASSEKREKLFF.

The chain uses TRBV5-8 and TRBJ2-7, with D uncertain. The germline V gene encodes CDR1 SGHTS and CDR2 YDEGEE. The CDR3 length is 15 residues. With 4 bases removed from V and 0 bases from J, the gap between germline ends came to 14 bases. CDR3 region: CASSLAEQSSYEQYF. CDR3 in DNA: TGTGCCAGCAGCCTGGCCGAGCAGAGCTCCTACGAGCAGTACTTC.

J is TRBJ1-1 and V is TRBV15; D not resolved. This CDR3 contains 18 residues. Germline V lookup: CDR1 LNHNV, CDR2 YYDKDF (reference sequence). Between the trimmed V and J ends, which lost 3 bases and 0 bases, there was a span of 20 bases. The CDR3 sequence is CATSRDLAGSGMNTEAFF. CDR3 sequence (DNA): TGTGCCACCAGCAGGGACCTGGCGGGGTCCGGAATGAACACTGAAGCTTTCTTT.

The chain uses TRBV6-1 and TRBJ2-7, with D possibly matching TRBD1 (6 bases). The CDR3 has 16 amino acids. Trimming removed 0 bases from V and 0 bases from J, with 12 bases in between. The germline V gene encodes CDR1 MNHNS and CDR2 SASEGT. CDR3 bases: TGTGCCAGCAGTGAAGCGGTCAGGGGAAGCTCCTACGAGCAGTACTTC. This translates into CASSEAVRGSSYEQYF.

The CDR3 nucleotides read TGTGCCAGCAGCTTGACTAGCGGGGGGGCTAATGAGCAGTTCTTC. Translating gives CASSLTSGGANEQFF. The chain links TRBV7-3 to TRBJ2-1, with 14 bases that match TRBD2. The CDR3 covers 15 residues. The junction had 2 bases not matched to a gene; V was cut back by 3 bases and J by 7 bases. The germline CDR1 and CDR2 sequences are SGHTA and FQGTGA. Combining the CDR3 with reference TRBV7-3 and TRBJ2-1 gives the whole variable domain GAGVSQTPSNKVTEKGKYVELRCDPISGHTALYWYRQSLGQGPEFLIYFQGTGAADDSGLPNDRFFAVRPEGSVSTLKIQRTERGDSAVYLCASSLTSGGANEQFFGPGTRLTVL.

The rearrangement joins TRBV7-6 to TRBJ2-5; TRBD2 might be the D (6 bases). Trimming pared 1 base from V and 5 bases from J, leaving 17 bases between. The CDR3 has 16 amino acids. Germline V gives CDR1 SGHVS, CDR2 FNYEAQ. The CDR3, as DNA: TGTGCCAGCAGCTTAGGTGTCGGCGGGGTTGGGGAGACCCAGTACTTC. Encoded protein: CASSLGVGGVGETQYF.

DNA of the CDR3: TGTGCCAGCAGGTCGTCCGGGACAGGGGGGCAGCCCCAGCATTTT. Its protein is CASRSSGTGGQPQHF. The chain has TRBV27 and TRBJ1-5; TRBD1 agrees at 11 bases. Trimming cost V 6 bases and J 7 bases; bases outside gene matches: 8. Germline loops: CDR1 MNHEY, CDR2 SMNVEV (reference sequence). The CDR3 is 15 residues long.

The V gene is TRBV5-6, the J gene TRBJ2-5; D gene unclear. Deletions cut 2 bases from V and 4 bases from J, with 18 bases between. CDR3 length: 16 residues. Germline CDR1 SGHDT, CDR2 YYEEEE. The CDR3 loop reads CASSLGVGVFGETQYF. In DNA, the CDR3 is TGTGCCAGCAGCTTAGGCGTAGGTGTCTTCGGAGAGACCCAGTACTTC.

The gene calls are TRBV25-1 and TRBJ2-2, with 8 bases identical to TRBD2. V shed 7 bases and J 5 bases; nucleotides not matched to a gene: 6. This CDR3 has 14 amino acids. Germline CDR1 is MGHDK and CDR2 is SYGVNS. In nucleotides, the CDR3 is TGTGCCAGCACCAGCGGGGGACGTACCGGGGAGCTGTTTTTT. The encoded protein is CASTSGGRTGELFF.

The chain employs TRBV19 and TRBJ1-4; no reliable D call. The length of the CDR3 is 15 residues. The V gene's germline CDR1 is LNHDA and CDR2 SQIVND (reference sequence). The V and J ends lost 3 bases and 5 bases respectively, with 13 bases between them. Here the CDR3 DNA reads TGTGCCAGTAGTATCGGCGTCAGGCACAATGAAAAACTGTTTTTT. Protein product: CASSIGVRHNEKLFF.

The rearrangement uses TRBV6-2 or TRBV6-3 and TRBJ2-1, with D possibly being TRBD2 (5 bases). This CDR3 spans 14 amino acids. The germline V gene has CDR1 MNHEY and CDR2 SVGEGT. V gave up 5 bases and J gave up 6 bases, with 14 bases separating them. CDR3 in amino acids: CASSKRLNGNEQFF. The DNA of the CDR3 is TGTGCCAGCAGTAAGAGACTAAACGGCAATGAGCAGTTCTTC.

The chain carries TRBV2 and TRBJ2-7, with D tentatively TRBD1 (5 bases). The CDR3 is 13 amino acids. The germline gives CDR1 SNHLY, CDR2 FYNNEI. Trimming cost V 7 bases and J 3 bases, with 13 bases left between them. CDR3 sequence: CASTLTENYEQYF. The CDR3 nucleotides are TGTGCCAGCACCTTGACAGAGAACTACGAGCAGTACTTC.

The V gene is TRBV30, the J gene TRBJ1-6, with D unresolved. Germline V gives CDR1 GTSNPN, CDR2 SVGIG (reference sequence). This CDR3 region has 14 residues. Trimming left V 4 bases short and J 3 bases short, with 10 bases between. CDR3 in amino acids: CAWNRDLYNSPLHF. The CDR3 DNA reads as TGTGCCTGGAACCGGGATCTCTATAATTCACCCCTCCACTTT.

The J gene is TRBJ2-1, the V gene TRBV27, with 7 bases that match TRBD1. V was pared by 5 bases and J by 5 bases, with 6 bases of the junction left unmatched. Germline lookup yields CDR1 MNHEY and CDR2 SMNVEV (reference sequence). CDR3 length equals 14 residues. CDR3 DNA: TGTGCCAGCAGTCCAGACAGGGATAACAATGAGCAGTTCTTC. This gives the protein CASSPDRDNNEQFF.

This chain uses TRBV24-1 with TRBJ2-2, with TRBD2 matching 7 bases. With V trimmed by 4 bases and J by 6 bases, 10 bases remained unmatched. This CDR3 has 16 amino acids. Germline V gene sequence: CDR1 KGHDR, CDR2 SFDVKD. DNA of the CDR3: TGTGCCACCAGTGACCTGGACCAAGCGGGGTCCGGGGAGCTGTTTTTT. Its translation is CATSDLDQAGSGELFF.

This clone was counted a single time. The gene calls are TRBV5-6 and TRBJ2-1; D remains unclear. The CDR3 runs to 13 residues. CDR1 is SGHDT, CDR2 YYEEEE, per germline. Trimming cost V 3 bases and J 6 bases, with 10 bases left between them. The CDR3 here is CASSWVDANEQFF. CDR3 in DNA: TGTGCCAGCAGCTGGGTGGACGCCAATGAGCAGTTCTTC.